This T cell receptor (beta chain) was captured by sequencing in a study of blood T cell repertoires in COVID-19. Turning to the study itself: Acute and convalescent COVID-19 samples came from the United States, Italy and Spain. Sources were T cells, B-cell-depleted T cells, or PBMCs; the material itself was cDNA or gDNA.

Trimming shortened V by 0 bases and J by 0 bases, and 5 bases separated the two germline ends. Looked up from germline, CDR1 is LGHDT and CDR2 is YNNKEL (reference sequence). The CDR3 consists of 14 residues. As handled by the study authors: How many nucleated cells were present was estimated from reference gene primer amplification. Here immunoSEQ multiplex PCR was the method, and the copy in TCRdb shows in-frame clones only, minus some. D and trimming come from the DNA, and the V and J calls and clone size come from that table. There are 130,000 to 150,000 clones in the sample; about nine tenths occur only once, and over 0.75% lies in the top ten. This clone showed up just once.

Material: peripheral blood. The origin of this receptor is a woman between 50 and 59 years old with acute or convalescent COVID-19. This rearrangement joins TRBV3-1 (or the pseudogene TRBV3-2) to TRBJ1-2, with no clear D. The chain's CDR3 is CASSQDYTNYGYTF. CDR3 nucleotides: TGTGCCAGCAGCCAAGACTATACTAACTATGGCTACACCTTC.